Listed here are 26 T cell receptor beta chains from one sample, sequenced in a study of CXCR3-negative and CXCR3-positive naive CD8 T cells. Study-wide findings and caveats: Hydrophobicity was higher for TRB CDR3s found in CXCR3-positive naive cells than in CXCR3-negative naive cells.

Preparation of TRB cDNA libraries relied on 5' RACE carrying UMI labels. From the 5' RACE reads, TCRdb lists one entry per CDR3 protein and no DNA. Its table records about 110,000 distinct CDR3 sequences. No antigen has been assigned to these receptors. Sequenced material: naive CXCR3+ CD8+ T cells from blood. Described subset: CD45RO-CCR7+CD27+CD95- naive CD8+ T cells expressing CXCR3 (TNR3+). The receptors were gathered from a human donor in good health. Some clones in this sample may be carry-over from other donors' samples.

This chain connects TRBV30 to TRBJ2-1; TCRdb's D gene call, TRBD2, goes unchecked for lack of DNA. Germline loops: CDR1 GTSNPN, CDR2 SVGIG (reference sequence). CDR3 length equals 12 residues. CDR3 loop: CAWGGSGYEQFF.

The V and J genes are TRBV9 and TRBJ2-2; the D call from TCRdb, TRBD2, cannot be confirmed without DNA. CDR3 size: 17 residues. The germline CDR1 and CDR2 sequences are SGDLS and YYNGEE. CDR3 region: CASSAEGLAATTGELFF.

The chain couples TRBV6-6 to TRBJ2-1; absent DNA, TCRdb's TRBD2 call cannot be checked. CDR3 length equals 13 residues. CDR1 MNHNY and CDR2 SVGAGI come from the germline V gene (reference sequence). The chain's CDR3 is CASTGSGVNEQFF.

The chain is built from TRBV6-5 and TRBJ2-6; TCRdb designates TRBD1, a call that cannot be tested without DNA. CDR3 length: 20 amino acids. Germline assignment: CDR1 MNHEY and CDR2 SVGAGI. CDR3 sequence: CASSYNTQGGSVSGANVLTF.

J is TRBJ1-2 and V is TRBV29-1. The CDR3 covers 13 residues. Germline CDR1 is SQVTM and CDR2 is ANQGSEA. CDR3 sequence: CSVEGPRIRGYTF.

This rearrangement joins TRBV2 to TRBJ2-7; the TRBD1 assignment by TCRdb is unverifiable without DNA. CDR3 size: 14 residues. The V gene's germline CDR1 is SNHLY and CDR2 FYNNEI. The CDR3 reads CASSETGSSYEQYF.

The CDR3 loop reads CASSRETGENEQFF. The gene calls are TRBV7-6 and TRBJ2-1; TCRdb picks TRBD1, but there is no DNA to check that call. The CDR3 spans 14 residues. In germline, CDR1 is SGHVS, CDR2 FNYEAQ.

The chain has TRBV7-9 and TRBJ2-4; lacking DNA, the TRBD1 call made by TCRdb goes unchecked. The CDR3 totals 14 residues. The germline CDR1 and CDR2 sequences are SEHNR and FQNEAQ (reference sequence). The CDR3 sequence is CASSLGTDRNIQYF.

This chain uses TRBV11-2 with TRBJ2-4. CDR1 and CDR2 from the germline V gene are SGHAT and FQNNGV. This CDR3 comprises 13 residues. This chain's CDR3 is CASSSGAKNIQYF.

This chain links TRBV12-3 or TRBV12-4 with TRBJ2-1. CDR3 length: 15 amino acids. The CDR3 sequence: CASRPTGTPHNEQFF.

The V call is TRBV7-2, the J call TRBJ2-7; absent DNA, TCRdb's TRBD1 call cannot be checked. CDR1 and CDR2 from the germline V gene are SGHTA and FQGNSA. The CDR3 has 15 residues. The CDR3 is CASSFAGGGTYEQYF.

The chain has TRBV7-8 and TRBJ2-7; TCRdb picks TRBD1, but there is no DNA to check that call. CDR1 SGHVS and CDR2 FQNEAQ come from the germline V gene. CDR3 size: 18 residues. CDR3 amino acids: CASRRGLLRARDSYEQYF.

The CDR3 spells CASSDSSAGVQFF. V and J are TRBV6-4 and TRBJ2-1; as DNA is missing, the TRBD1 call by TCRdb cannot be tested. Germline CDR1 MRHNA, CDR2 SNTAGT. CDR3 size: 13 residues.

The CDR3 protein is CASSVPAGPYNEQFF. V and J are TRBV9 and TRBJ2-1. The germline CDR1 and CDR2 sequences are SGDLS and YYNGEE. The CDR3 is 15 amino acids.

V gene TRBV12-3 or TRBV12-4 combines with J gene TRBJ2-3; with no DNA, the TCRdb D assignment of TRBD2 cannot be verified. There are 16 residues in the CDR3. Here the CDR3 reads CASSLTLAGNTDTQYF.

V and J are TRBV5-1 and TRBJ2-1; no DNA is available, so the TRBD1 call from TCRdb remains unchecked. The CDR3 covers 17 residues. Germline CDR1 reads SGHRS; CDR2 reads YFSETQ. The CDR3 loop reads CASSLAFNLRGYNEQFF.

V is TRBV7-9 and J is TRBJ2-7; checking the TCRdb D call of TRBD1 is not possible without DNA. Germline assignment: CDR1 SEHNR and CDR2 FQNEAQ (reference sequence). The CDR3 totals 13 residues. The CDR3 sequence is CASTGTGSYEHYF.

CDR3 sequence reads: CASSQATADSSYEQYF. The J gene is TRBJ2-7, the V gene TRBV4-3. Germline CDR1 LGHNA, CDR2 YSLEER. The CDR3 has 16 amino acids.

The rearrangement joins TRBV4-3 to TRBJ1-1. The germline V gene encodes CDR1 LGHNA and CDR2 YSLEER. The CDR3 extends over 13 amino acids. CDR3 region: CASRERGGTEAFF.

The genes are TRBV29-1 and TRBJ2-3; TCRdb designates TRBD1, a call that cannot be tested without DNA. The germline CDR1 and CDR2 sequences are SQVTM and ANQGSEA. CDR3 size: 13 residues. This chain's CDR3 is CSVPGGSTDTEYF.

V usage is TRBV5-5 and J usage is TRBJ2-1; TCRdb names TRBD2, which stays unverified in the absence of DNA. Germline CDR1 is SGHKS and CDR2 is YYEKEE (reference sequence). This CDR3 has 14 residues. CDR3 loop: CASSLQLAGGEQFF.

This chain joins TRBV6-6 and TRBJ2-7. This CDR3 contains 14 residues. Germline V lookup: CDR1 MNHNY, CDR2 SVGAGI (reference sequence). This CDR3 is CASSRTRESYEQYF.

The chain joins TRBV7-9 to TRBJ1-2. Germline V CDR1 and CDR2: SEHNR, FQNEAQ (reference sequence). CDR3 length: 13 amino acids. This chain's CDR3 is CASYGGDSGGYTF.

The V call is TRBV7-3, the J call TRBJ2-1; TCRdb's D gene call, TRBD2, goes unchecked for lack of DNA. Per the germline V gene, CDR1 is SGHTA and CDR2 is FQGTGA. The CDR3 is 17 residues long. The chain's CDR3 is CASSSDEGAGGYNEQFF.

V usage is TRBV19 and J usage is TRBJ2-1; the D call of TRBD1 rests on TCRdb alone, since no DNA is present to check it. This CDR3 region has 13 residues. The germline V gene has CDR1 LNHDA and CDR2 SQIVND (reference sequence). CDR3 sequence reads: CASSINGGNEQFF.

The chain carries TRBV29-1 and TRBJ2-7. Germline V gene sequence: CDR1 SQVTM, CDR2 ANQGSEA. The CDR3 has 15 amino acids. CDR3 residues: CSVEDLRSRAREQYF.